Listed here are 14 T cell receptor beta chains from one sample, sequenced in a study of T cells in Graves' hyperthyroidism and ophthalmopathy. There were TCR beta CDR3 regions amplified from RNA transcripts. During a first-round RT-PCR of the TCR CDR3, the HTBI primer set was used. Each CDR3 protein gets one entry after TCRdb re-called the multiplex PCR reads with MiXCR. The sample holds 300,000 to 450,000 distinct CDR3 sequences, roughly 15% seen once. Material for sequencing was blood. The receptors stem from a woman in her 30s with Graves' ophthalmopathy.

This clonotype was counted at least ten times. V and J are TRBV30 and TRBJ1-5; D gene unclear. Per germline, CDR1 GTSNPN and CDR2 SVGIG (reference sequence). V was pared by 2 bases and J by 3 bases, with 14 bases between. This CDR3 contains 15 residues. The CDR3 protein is CAWSLGGLDNQPQHF. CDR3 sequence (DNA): TGTGCCTGGAGTCTCGGTGGGCTTGACAATCAGCCCCAGCATTTT. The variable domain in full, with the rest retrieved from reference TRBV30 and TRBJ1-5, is SQTIHQWPATLVQPVGSPLSLECTVEGTSNPNLYWYRQAAGRGLQLLFYSVGIGQISSEVPQNLSASRPQDRQFILSSKKLLLSDSGFYLCAWSLGGLDNQPQHFGDGTRLSIL.

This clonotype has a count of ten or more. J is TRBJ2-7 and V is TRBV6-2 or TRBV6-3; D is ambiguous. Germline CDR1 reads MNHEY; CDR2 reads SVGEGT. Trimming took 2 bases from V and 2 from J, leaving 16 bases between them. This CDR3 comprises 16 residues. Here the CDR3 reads CASSYLSAEKTYEQYF. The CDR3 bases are TGTGCCAGCAGTTACCTTTCCGCAGAGAAGACCTACGAGCAGTACTTC.

CDR3 protein: CASSTCAGGEKLFF. Written as DNA, the CDR3 is TGTGCCAGTAGTACGTGCGCAGGGGGTGAAAAACTGTTTTTT. The V and J genes are TRBV19 and TRBJ1-4; TRBD1 aligns across 7 bases. Germline V lookup: CDR1 LNHDA, CDR2 SQIVND (reference sequence). The CDR3 runs 14 residues. V lost 4 bases and J lost 7; bases outside the gene matches: 6.

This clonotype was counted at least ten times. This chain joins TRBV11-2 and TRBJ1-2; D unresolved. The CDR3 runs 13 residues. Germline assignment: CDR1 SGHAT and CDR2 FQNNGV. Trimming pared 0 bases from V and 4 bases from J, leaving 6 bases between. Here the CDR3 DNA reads TGTGCCAGCAGCTTAGACCGGATCTATGGCTACACCTTC. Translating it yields CASSLDRIYGYTF.

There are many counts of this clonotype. The CDR3 sequence: CATSRDRGQGYGYTF. The CDR3 nucleotides are TGTGCCACCAGCAGAGATCGCGGACAGGGATATGGCTACACCTTC. This chain links TRBV15 with TRBJ1-2; TRBD1 aligns across 8 bases. The germline V gene encodes CDR1 LNHNV and CDR2 YYDKDF (reference sequence). V trimming: 0 bases; J trimming: 5 bases; junction bases outside the gene matches: 5. The CDR3 loop spans 15 amino acids.

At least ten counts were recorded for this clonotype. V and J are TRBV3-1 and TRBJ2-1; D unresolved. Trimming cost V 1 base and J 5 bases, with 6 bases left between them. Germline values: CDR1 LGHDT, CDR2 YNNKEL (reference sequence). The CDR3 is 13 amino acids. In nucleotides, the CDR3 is TGTGCCAGCAGCCAAGTGTTGGACAATGAGCAGTTCTTC. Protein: CASSQVLDNEQFF.

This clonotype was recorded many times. As DNA, the CDR3 is TGTGCCAGCAGAAGGGGCTCGGGTAATTCACCCCTCCACTTT. This gives the protein CASRRGSGNSPLHF. J is TRBJ1-6 and V is TRBV6-1, with D maybe TRBD1 (5 bases). CDR1 is MNHNS and CDR2 is SASEGT in the germline V gene. Deletions cut 6 bases from V and 6 bases from J, with 12 bases between. The CDR3 contains 14 residues.

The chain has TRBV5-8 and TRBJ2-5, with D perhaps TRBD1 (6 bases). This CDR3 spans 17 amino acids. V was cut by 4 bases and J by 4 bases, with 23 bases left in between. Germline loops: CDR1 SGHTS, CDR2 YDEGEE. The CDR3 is CASSLQGPLNGRETQYF. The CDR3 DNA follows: TGTGCCAGCAGCCTCCAGGGGCCACTCAATGGACGAGAGACCCAGTACTTC.

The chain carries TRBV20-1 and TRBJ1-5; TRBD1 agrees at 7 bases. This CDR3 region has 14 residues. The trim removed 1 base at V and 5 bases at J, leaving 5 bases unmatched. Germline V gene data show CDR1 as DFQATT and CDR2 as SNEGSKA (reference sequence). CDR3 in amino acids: CSARGTGGYQPQHF. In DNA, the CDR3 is TGCAGTGCTAGAGGGACAGGCGGATATCAGCCCCAGCATTTT.

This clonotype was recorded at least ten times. The DNA for the CDR3 is TGTGCCAGCAGTGAATCGACGGGACAGGGGGCAGATACGCAGTATTTT. It specifies CASSESTGQGADTQYF. The chain has TRBV6-1 and TRBJ2-3, with 11 bases matching TRBD1. The germline V gene encodes CDR1 MNHNS and CDR2 SASEGT. The CDR3 extends over 16 amino acids. V lost 2 bases, J lost 4 bases, and 5 bases stayed unmatched.

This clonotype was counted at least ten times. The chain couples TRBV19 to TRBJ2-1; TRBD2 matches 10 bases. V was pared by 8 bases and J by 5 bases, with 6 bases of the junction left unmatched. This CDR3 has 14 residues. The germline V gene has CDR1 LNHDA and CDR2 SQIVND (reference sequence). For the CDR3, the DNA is TGTGCCAGTCGTCGTAGCGGGGGGAACAATGAGCAGTTCTTC. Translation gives CASRRSGGNNEQFF.

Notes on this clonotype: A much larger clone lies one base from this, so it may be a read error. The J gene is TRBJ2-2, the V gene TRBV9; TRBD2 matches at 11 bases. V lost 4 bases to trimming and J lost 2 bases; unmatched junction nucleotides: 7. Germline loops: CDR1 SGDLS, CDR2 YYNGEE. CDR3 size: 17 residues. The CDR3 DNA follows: TGTGCCAGCAGCCCGCCGGGACTAGCGGCTAACACCGGGGAGCTGTTTTTT. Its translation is CASSPPGLAANTGELFF.

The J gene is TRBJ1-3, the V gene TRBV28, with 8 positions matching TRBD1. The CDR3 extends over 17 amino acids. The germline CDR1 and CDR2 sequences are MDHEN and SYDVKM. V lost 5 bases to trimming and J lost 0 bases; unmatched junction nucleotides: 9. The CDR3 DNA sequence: TGTGCCAGCAGTATTAGGGACAGGTCCAGCTCTGGAAACACCATATATTTT. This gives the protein CASSIRDRSSSGNTIYF.

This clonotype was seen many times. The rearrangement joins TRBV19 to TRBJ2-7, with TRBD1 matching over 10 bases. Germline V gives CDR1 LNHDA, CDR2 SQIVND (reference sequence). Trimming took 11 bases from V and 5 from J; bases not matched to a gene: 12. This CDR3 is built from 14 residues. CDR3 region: CAASQGQGFNEQYF. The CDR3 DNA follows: TGTGCCGCTTCCCAGGGACAGGGGTTCAACGAGCAGTACTTC.